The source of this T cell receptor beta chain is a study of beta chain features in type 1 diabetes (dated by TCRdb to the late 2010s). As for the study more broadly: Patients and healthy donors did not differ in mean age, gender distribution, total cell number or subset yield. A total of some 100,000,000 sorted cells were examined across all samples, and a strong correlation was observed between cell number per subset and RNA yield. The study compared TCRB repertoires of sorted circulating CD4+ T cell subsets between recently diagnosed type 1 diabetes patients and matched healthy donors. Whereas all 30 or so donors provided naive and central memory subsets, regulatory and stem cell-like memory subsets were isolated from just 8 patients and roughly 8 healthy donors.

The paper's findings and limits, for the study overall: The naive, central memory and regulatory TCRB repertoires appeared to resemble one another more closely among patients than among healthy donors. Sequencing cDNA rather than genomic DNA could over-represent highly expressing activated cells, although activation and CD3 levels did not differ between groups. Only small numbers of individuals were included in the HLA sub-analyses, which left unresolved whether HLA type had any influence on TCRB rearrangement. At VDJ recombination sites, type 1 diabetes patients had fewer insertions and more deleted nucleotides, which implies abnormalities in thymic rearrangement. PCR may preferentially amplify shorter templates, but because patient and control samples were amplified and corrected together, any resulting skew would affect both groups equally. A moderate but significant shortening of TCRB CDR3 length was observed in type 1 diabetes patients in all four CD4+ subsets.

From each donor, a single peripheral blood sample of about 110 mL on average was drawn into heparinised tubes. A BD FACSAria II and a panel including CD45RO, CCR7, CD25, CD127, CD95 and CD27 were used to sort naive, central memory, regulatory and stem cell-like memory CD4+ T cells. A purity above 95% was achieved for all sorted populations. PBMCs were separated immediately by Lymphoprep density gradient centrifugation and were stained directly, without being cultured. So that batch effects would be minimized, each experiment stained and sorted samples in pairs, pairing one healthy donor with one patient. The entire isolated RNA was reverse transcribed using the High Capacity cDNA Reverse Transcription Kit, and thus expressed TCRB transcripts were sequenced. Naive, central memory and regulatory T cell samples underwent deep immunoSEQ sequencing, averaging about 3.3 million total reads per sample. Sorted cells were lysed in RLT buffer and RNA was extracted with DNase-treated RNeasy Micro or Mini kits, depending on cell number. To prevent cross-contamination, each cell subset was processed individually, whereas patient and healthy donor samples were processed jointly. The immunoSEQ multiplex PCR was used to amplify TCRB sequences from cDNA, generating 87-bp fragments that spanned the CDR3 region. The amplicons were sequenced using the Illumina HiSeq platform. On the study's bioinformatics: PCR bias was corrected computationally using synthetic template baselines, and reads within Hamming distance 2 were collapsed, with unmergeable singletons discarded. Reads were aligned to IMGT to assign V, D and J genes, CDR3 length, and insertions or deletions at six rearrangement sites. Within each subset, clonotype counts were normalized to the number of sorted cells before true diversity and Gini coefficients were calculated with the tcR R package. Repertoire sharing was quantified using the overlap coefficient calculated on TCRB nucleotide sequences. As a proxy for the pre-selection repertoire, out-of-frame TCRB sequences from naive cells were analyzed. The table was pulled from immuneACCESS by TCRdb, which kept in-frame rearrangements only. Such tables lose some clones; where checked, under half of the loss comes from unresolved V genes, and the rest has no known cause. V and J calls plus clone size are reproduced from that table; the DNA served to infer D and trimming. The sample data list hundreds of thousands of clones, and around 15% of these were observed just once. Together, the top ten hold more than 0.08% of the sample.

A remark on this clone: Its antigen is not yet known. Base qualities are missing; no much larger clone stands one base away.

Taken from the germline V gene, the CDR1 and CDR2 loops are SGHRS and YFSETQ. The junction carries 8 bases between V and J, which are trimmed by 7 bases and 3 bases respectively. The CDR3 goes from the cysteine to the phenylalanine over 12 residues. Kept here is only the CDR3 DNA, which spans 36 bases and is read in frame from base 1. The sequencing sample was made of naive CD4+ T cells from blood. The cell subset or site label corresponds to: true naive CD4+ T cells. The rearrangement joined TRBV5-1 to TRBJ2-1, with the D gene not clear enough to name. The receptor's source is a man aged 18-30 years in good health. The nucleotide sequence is TGCGCCAGCCGCCAAGTCTACAATGAGCAGTTCTTC. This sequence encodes CASRQVYNEQFF.